The present T cell receptor (beta chain) was sequenced within a study of shared clonotypes between healthy human individuals. Unmatched junction bases numbered 15, after V lost 6 bases and J lost 5 bases. CDR1 and CDR2 from the germline V gene are MNHEY and SMNVEV (reference sequence). The CDR3 sequence is 16 residues long. Concerning this clone itself: The antigen is not known.

At a deep level, the assay was run. The authors distributed each subset's genomic DNA evenly over several immunoSEQ plates. Sequencing of unsorted PBMC DNA was carried out using ten immunoSEQ deep assay plates. Sequencing used immunoSEQ multiplex PCR; TCRdb keeps in-frame clones, though not all of them. The data contain over 400,000 clones, roughly 80% of them seen just once; the ten biggest clones take up approximately 11%. General observations from the study: Donors were few, which limited the genetic and exposure-history diversity represented.

Input material: PBMCs. The genes are TRBV27 and TRBJ1-1; 7 bases agree with TRBD1. The source of this sequence is a middle-aged woman in good health. Some clones in this sample may be carry-over from other donors' samples. The CDR3, as DNA: TGTGCCAGCAGCAGTGACAGGGATGGAAGAAGGACTGAAGCTTTCTTT. It specifies CASSSDRDGRRTEAFF.